This TCR beta chain originates from a study of T cells in Graves' hyperthyroidism and ophthalmopathy. This clonotype turned up a few times. The target antigen is unknown. Ophthalmopathy cases scored 3 or more on the Clinical Activity Score and 4 or more on NOSPECS grade, with duration below 3 months. Based on clinical symptoms, serum thyroxine and TRAb, thyroid ultrasound and orbital computed tomography, diagnoses were reached. Study observations and caveats: Blood also held most thyroid clonotypes expanded beyond 0.001.

Germline values: CDR1 SQVTM, CDR2 ANQGSEA. This CDR3 has 14 amino acids. The junction had 6 bases not matched to a gene; V was cut back by 4 bases and J by 5 bases. Amplification of TCR beta CDR3 regions used RNA as the template. HTBI primers were used for first-round RT-PCR of the TCR CDR3. MiXCR, applied by TCRdb to the multiplex PCR reads, yields one record per CDR3 protein. Of about 640,000 distinct CDR3 sequences listed, 20% to 25% are singletons. The clonotype originates from a man aged 25 to 45 with Graves' ophthalmopathy. V gene TRBV29-1 combines with J gene TRBJ1-5; 9 bases match TRBD1. Sequenced material: blood. DNA of the CDR3: TGCAGCGTTGCCCCGGACAGGGGTGATCAGCCCCAGCATTTT. Protein: CSVAPDRGDQPQHF.